The 24 T cell receptor beta chains below were found in one sample sequenced in a study of cytomegalovirus exposure and HLA in healthy donors. The PCR used 60 Vbeta and 13 Jbeta primers. Using immunoSEQ multiplex PCR, the repertoire was profiled, and TCRdb retains in-frame clones only, with some absent. The sample contains under 300,000 clones, about four fifths of which appear only once. Sequenced sample: PBMCs. These receptors all come from a woman aged 40 to 50 in good health and CMV-seropositive.

The gene calls are TRBV18 and TRBJ1-2; D unresolved. Trimming left V 3 bases short and J 2 bases short, with 22 bases between. The CDR3 loop spans 18 amino acids. CDR1 and CDR2 (germline): KGHSH, LQKENI. DNA of the CDR3: TGTGCCAGCTCACCCCTCCCTCAACAGCAAACTCCCAACTATGGCTACACCTTC. It specifies CASSPLPQQQTPNYGYTF.

The rearrangement links TRBV5-5 to TRBJ1-1; perhaps TRBD1 as D (5 bases). The CDR3 length is 16 residues. The germline V gene has CDR1 SGHKS and CDR2 YYEKEE (reference sequence). Trimming shortened V by 4 bases and J by 1 base, and 17 bases separated the two germline ends. Written as DNA, the CDR3 is TGTGCCAGCAGCCCCCAGATTGACAGCAGGAACACTGAAGCTTTCTTT. As protein: CASSPQIDSRNTEAFF.

The chain combines TRBV7-3 with TRBJ2-3; 7 nucleotides agree with TRBD2. CDR3 length: 16 residues. The V and J ends lost 5 bases and 3 bases, in that order; junction bases with no gene match: 11. Looked up from germline, CDR1 is SGHTA and CDR2 is FQGTGA. CDR3 DNA: TGTGCCAGCAGCCCCATAGCGGGCGGGAAGACAGATACGCAGTATTTT. This gives the protein CASSPIAGGKTDTQYF.

This clone occurred once. The V and J genes are TRBV28 and TRBJ2-2, with 8 bases matching TRBD2. CDR1 and CDR2 (germline): MDHEN, SYDVKM. Trimming took 8 bases from V and 3 from J; bases not matched to a gene: 5. CDR3 length equals 14 residues. Written as DNA, the CDR3 is TGTGCCAGCGTAGCGGGATATCACACCGGGGAGCTGTTTTTT. This encodes CASVAGYHTGELFF.

The rearrangement joins TRBV18 to TRBJ2-7, with D tentatively TRBD2 (6 bases). CDR1 KGHSH and CDR2 LQKENI come from the germline V gene. V was shortened by 2 bases and J by 1 base, with 12 bases between the two germline ends. The CDR3 is 15 amino acids. CDR3 bases: TGTGCCAGCTCACCAGGGACTTGGGGATCCTACGAGCAGTACTTC. Residues: CASSPGTWGSYEQYF.

This clone was picked up a small number of times. The chain links TRBV19 to TRBJ2-3; D gene unclear. The germline V gene encodes CDR1 LNHDA and CDR2 SQIVND (reference sequence). The length of the CDR3 is 15 residues. Trimming took off 2 bases at V and 11 bases at J, with 20 bases between the two ends. The CDR3 region is CASSITVAPEARQYF. CDR3 coding DNA: TGTGCCAGTAGTATAACCGTGGCTCCCGAGGCCAGGCAGTATTTT.

The chain is built from TRBV27 and TRBJ2-6; D is perhaps TRBD2 (5 bases). The CDR3 is made up of 16 amino acids. Germline V gene data show CDR1 as MNHEY and CDR2 as SMNVEV (reference sequence). The V end was cut by 6 bases, the J end by 0 bases, with 12 bases between. CDR3 in amino acids: CASRNDYRSGANVLTF. Here the CDR3 DNA reads TGTGCCAGCAGGAATGACTACCGCTCTGGGGCCAACGTCCTGACTTTC.

The J gene is TRBJ2-3, the V gene TRBV30; 11 bases line up with TRBD2. The CDR3 spans 17 residues. The V segment lost 0 bases and the J segment 5 bases; nucleotides outside the gene matches: 10. From germline, CDR1 is GTSNPN and CDR2 SVGIG (reference sequence). CDR3 loop: CAWSVHRTSGSVDTQYF. In nucleotides, the CDR3 is TGTGCCTGGAGTGTACATCGCACTAGCGGGAGTGTAGATACGCAGTATTTT. Together with reference TRBV30 and TRBJ2-3, the CDR3 gives the full variable domain: SQTIHQWPATLVQPVGSPLSLECTVEGTSNPNLYWYRQAAGRGLQLLFYSVGIGQISSEVPQNLSASRPQDRQFILSSKKLLLSDSGFYLCAWSVHRTSGSVDTQYFGPGTRLTVL.

The chain joins TRBV4-3 to TRBJ2-7, with TRBD1 as a possible D gene (6 bases). Germline CDR1 LGHNA, CDR2 YSLEER. The CDR3 is 13 residues long. The V end lost 3 bases, the J end lost 3 bases, and 9 bases lay between the germline ends. CDR3 DNA: TGCGCCAGCAGCCACGACAGGCTCTACGAGCAGTACTTC. Its protein product is CASSHDRLYEQYF.

This clone has more than one count but fewer than ten. The chain has TRBV11-1 and TRBJ1-1; D uncertain. V dropped 6 bases and J dropped 1 base, with 12 bases sitting between them. Per the germline V gene, CDR1 is SGHAT and CDR2 is FQDESV (reference sequence). The CDR3 length is 14 residues. CDR3 in amino acids: CASSRGSGNTEAFF. CDR3 DNA sequence: TGTGCCAGCAGTAGAGGGAGCGGGAACACTGAAGCTTTCTTT.

The chain combines TRBV10-3 with TRBJ2-5, with D possibly matching TRBD1 (5 bases). TRBJ2-7 matches the DNA end more closely, so the J call is doubtful. Germline CDR1 ENHRY, CDR2 SYGVKD. CDR3 size: 12 residues. The CDR3 reads CAIRDNLNEQYF. The DNA of the CDR3 is TGTGCCATCAGGGACAATTTAAACGAGCAGTACTTC.

The J gene is TRBJ1-5, the V gene TRBV11-2; the match to TRBD1 covers 7 bases. Germline CDR1 is SGHAT and CDR2 is FQNNGV. V dropped 0 bases and J dropped 7; count of bases not matched to a gene: 6. This CDR3 has 15 amino acids. The CDR3 nucleotides are TGTGCCAGCAGCTTAGATTATACAGGGGAACAGCCCCAGCATTTT. It is translated as CASSLDYTGEQPQHF.

The chain uses TRBV11-2 and TRBJ2-7; 11 nucleotides line up with TRBD2. Germline-derived CDR1 and CDR2 are SGHAT and FQNNGV. V shed 3 bases and J 6 bases; nucleotides not matched to a gene: 4. The CDR3 is made up of 14 amino acids. CDR3 DNA sequence: TGTGCCAGCAGCTTTCCACTAGCGGGAGTCGAGCAGTACTTC. It yields the protein CASSFPLAGVEQYF.

J is TRBJ2-5 and V is TRBV2; maybe TRBD2 (7 bases). CDR1 SNHLY and CDR2 FYNNEI come from the germline V gene. The length of the CDR3 is 16 residues. Trimming stripped 7 bases from V and 3 bases from J, with 21 bases between. The CDR3 DNA reads as TGTGCCAGCATTCCCGGGGAAGGGGGGGTCGAAGAGACCCAGTACTTC. This gives the protein CASIPGEGGVEETQYF.

The chain has TRBV14 and TRBJ2-3; 10 positions agree with TRBD1. The CDR3 covers 17 residues. V was pared by 4 bases and J by 5 bases, with 12 bases of the junction left unmatched. Germline V gene sequence: CDR1 SGHDN, CDR2 FVKESK. CDR3 sequence: CASSPLKPRDRGDTQYF. The CDR3 DNA reads as TGTGCCAGCAGCCCCCTAAAGCCCCGGGACAGGGGAGATACGCAGTATTTT.

The rearrangement uses TRBV4-2 and TRBJ1-2; TRBD1 matches 8 bases. CDR3 length: 16 residues. The V segment lost 0 bases and the J segment 3 bases; nucleotides outside the gene matches: 6. The germline V gene has CDR1 LGHNA and CDR2 YNFKEQ. The CDR3 sequence is CASSQDEGQGYYGYTF. The DNA for the CDR3 is TGTGCCAGCAGCCAAGATGAAGGACAGGGTTACTATGGCTACACCTTC.

As concerns this clone: A junction end diverges from the germline sequence, so it may reflect a read error. This chain connects TRBV10-2 to TRBJ2-7, with TRBD2 as a possible D gene (5 bases). The CDR3 consists of 13 residues. Germline CDR1 and CDR2: WSHSY and SAAADI. In nucleotides, the CDR3 is TGCGCCAGCAGACCGGACTTCTCCAACGAGCAGTACTTC. Translation gives CASRPDFSNEQYF.

This chain links TRBV5-5 with TRBJ2-5; 7 nucleotides line up with TRBD1. Germline V gives CDR1 SGHKS, CDR2 YYEKEE (reference sequence). V was clipped by 4 bases and J by 0 bases; unmatched bases: 6. The CDR3 is 15 amino acids. The CDR3 spells CASSDGQEYQETQYF. The DNA for the CDR3 is TGTGCCAGCAGCGACGGACAGGAGTACCAAGAGACCCAGTACTTC.

This clone was picked up one time. V is TRBV11-3 and J is TRBJ2-3, with TRBD1 identical over 9 bases. CDR3 length equals 16 residues. V lost 5 bases, J lost 1 base, and 7 bases stayed unmatched. CDR1 and CDR2 from the germline V gene are SGHNT and YENEEA. In nucleotides, the CDR3 is TGTGCCAGCAGCCTACCGCGGACAGGGGGCACAGATACGCAGTATTTT. It translates to CASSLPRTGGTDTQYF.

This chain links TRBV30 with TRBJ2-5; 9 nucleotides match TRBD1. The J call is doubtful: the DNA matches TRBJ2-7 better. CDR3 length equals 14 residues. Looked up from germline, CDR1 is GTSNPN and CDR2 is SVGIG (reference sequence). This CDR3 reads CAWTLTGGSYEQYF. The CDR3 DNA sequence: TGTGCCTGGACACTGACAGGGGGCTCCTACGAGCAGTACTTC.

The V and J genes are TRBV27 and TRBJ1-1; TRBD1 aligns across 7 bases. This CDR3 region has 17 residues. Losses at the gene ends were 5 bases for V and 1 base for J; bases not matched to a gene: 13. The V gene's germline CDR1 is MNHEY and CDR2 SMNVEV (reference sequence). CDR3 DNA: TGTGCCAGCAGTCCCAACTTTGACAGGGTGACGAACACTGAAGCTTTCTTT. This encodes CASSPNFDRVTNTEAFF.

This clone appeared a single time. The chain uses TRBV14 and TRBJ2-5; no clear D. This CDR3 has 14 amino acids. The germline gives CDR1 SGHDN, CDR2 FVKESK. V was trimmed by 3 bases and J by 9 bases, leaving 17 bases between them. The CDR3 reads CASSQVGGPGSQYF. The CDR3, as DNA: TGTGCCAGCAGCCAGGTTGGCGGCCCGGGTTCCCAGTACTTC.

This clone was counted only a few times. The chain joins TRBV2 to TRBJ2-3; no clear D gene. V shed 4 bases and J shed 4 bases, with 12 bases lying between them. Germline V lookup: CDR1 SNHLY, CDR2 FYNNEI. CDR3 length: 14 residues. CDR3 residues: CASSVNSQADTQYF. DNA for the CDR3: TGTGCCAGCAGTGTGAACAGTCAAGCAGATACGCAGTATTTT.

J is TRBJ2-7 and V is TRBV5-8; the D gene is possibly TRBD2 (5 bases). V was clipped by 2 bases and J by 5 bases, with 11 bases between them. The CDR3 is 13 amino acids. Germline CDR1 SGHTS, CDR2 YDEGEE. The CDR3 DNA reads as TGTGCCAGCAGCTTTCGGGGTATCCACGAGCAGTACTTC. It is translated as CASSFRGIHEQYF.